This passage covers 23 T cell receptor beta chains from one sample sequenced in a study of T cells in Graves' hyperthyroidism and ophthalmopathy. RNA transcripts were the template for amplifying TCR beta CDR3 regions. The HTBI set primed first-round TCR CDR3 RT-PCR. TCRdb reprocessed the multiplex PCR reads via MiXCR and lists one record per CDR3 protein. The data contain about 560,000 distinct CDR3 sequences, 16% of them singletons. The sample comprised blood. The source is a young woman with Graves' hyperthyroidism.

The chain joins TRBV20-1 to TRBJ2-5; 9 nucleotides line up with TRBD2. V shed 3 bases and J 6 bases; nucleotides not matched to a gene: 17. Germline V lookup: CDR1 DFQATT, CDR2 SNEGSKA (reference sequence). This CDR3 is 17 amino acids long. The CDR3 here is CSARWRLAGSLGKTQYF. CDR3 bases: TGCAGTGCTAGGTGGCGTCTAGCGGGGTCCCTCGGAAAGACCCAGTACTTC.

This clonotype showed up many times. The CDR3 region has the DNA TGTGCCAGCAGTTTCTACCCCGGGACAGGGATTCGTCAGCCCCAGCATTTT. Its protein is CASSFYPGTGIRQPQHF. The chain has TRBV28 and TRBJ1-5; TRBD1 agrees at 9 bases. Germline assignment: CDR1 MDHEN and CDR2 SYDVKM. CDR3 length equals 17 residues. V was pared by 3 bases and J by 6 bases, with 12 bases of the junction left unmatched.

At least ten counts were recorded for this clonotype. CDR3: CSARDLGGRVYNEQFF. For the CDR3, the DNA is TGCAGTGCTAGAGATCTGGGCGGGAGGGTTTACAATGAGCAGTTCTTC. The J gene is TRBJ2-1, the V gene TRBV20-1, with TRBD2 identical over 9 bases. CDR1 DFQATT and CDR2 SNEGSKA come from the germline V gene (reference sequence). Losses at the gene ends were 0 bases for V and 4 bases for J; bases not matched to a gene: 7. This CDR3 region has 16 residues.

This clonotype turned up a few times. The chain uses TRBV14 and TRBJ2-7; D tentatively fits TRBD1 or TRBD2 (5 bases each). V was pared by 5 bases and J by 5 bases, with 19 bases between. Looked up from germline, CDR1 is SGHDN and CDR2 is FVKESK. This CDR3 has 15 residues. CDR3 nucleotide sequence: TGTGCCAGCAGCGCCCGGGACGGCGGTTGGAACGAGCAGTACTTC. This sequence encodes CASSARDGGWNEQYF.

This clonotype has more than one count but fewer than ten. This chain connects TRBV19 to TRBJ2-7, with D perhaps being TRBD1 or TRBD2 (6 bases each). Germline V lookup: CDR1 LNHDA, CDR2 SQIVND (reference sequence). V lost 3 bases and J 5 bases, leaving 11 bases between the germline ends. The CDR3 is 13 residues long. CDR3: CASSIAGGDEQYF. CDR3 coding DNA: TGTGCCAGTAGTATTGCCGGGGGCGACGAGCAGTACTTC.

This clonotype was recorded at least ten times. The gene calls are TRBV27 and TRBJ1-2; possibly TRBD1 for D (5 bases). Germline-derived CDR1 and CDR2 are MNHEY and SMNVEV (reference sequence). The CDR3 consists of 15 residues. The V and J ends lost 6 bases and 4 bases respectively, with 18 bases between them. CDR3 amino acids: CASRDPRGTPYGYTF. The CDR3 nucleotides read TGTGCCAGCAGAGACCCCCGGGGGACTCCCTATGGCTACACCTTC.

This clonotype was found a few times. The chain couples TRBV18 to TRBJ2-5; D is uncertain. The germline CDR1 and CDR2 sequences are KGHSH and LQKENI. V was pared by 3 bases and J by 6 bases, with 8 bases between. The CDR3 sequence is 12 residues long. The CDR3 is CASSPVVKTQYF. CDR3 DNA: TGTGCCAGCTCACCGGTCGTGAAGACCCAGTACTTC.

The V call is TRBV14, the J call TRBJ1-1; D is uncertain. Trimming took 1 base from V and 10 from J, leaving 13 bases between them. From germline, CDR1 is SGHDN and CDR2 FVKESK. The CDR3 runs to 13 residues. The CDR3 sequence: CASSQGPDRVAFF. In nucleotides, the CDR3 is TGTGCCAGCAGCCAAGGGCCGGATAGAGTAGCTTTCTTT.

V is TRBV7-2 and J is TRBJ1-6; 7 nucleotides agree with TRBD1. Trimming cost V 6 bases and J 10 bases; bases outside gene matches: 9. The CDR3 has 14 residues. The V gene's germline CDR1 is SGHTA and CDR2 FQGNSA. CDR3 region: CASSSSGGRSPLHF. The CDR3 nucleotides are TGTGCCAGCAGTTCTTCAGGGGGGCGGTCACCCCTCCACTTT.

This clonotype was seen ten or more times. The rearrangement links TRBV28 to TRBJ2-5; D is perhaps TRBD2 (6 bases). Germline V gene sequence: CDR1 MDHEN, CDR2 SYDVKM. This CDR3 has 13 residues. The V and J ends lost 7 bases and 7 bases respectively, with 16 bases between them. As DNA, the CDR3 is TGTGCCAGCAATTCCCTGGGAGGTGGGACCCAGTACTTC. Encoded protein: CASNSLGGGTQYF. Full variable domain (missing parts from reference TRBV28 and TRBJ2-5): DVKVTQSSRYLVKRTGEKVFLECVQDMDHENMFWYRQDPGLGLRLIYFSYDVKMKEKGDIPEGYSVSREKKERFSLILESASTNQTSMYLCASNSLGGGTQYFGPGTRLLVL.

The table lists this clonotype with many counts. This chain links TRBV7-8 with TRBJ2-1; D is perhaps TRBD2 (5 bases). CDR3 length equals 18 residues. Trimming pared 2 bases from V and 0 bases from J, leaving 17 bases between. CDR1 SGHVS and CDR2 FQNEAQ come from the germline V gene. The CDR3 DNA is TGTGCCAGCAGCTTAACCCGGTCATCGGGGAGCTCCTACAATGAGCAGTTCTTC. This translates into CASSLTRSSGSSYNEQFF. Based on the CDR3 plus reference TRBV7-8 and TRBJ2-1, the full variable domain is GAGVSQSPRYKVAKRGQDVALRCDPISGHVSLFWYQQALGQGPEFLTYFQNEAQLDKSGLPSDRFFAERPEGSVSTLKIQRTQQEDSAVYLCASSLTRSSGSSYNEQFFGPGTRLTVL.

CDR3 DNA: TGTGCCAGCAGCTTAGAGGGGACTAGCGGGAGGGCCAGGACAGATACGCAGTATTTT. Its protein product is CASSLEGTSGRARTDTQYF. This chain joins TRBV7-2 and TRBJ2-3; 16 bases agree with TRBD2. CDR1 SGHTA and CDR2 FQGNSA come from the germline V gene. The length of the CDR3 is 19 residues. The ends lost 1 base at V and 3 bases at J; junction bases unmatched: 7. Complete variable domain (other parts from reference TRBV7-2 and TRBJ2-3): GAGVSQSPSNKVTEKGKDVELRCDPISGHTALYWYRQSLGQGLEFLIYFQGNSAPDKSGLPSDRFSAERTGGSVSTLTIQRTQQEDSAVYLCASSLEGTSGRARTDTQYFGPGTRLTVL.

This rearrangement joins TRBV25-1 to TRBJ2-3; D possibly corresponds to TRBD2 (6 bases). V shed 2 bases and J shed 6 bases, with 12 bases lying between them. The CDR3 loop spans 14 amino acids. CDR1 is MGHDK and CDR2 is SYGVNS in the germline V gene. CDR3 region: CASSEAAGRDTQYF. CDR3 in DNA: TGTGCCAGCAGTGAAGCGGCGGGGAGGGATACGCAGTATTTT.

This clonotype was seen repeatedly, ten times or more. V and J are TRBV6-2 or TRBV6-3 and TRBJ2-4; 7 nucleotides agree with TRBD1. Trimming removed 6 bases from V and 7 bases from J; junction bases left unmatched: 12. CDR1 MNHEY and CDR2 SVGEGT come from the germline V gene. This CDR3 comprises 15 residues. CDR3 sequence (DNA): TGTGCCAGCAGAGGGGACAGACCGGGGATCAACATTCAGTACTTC. It translates to CASRGDRPGINIQYF.

Only a few counts were recorded for this clonotype. The rearrangement links TRBV29-1 to TRBJ2-3; D uncertain. The germline gives CDR1 SQVTM, CDR2 ANQGSEA. The CDR3 runs 14 residues. V dropped 7 bases and J dropped 0 bases, with 14 bases sitting between them. The DNA for the CDR3 is TGCAGCGCTGGACGAGCAGGTAGCACAGATACGCAGTATTTT. It translates to CSAGRAGSTDTQYF.

This chain uses TRBV9 with TRBJ2-1; D uncertain. The V gene lost 3 bases and the J gene lost 9 bases, with 13 bases spanning the gap. Germline CDR1 is SGDLS and CDR2 is YYNGEE. This CDR3 contains 13 residues. CDR3 amino acids: CASSGLGSREQFF. In DNA, the CDR3 is TGTGCCAGCAGCGGATTGGGGTCCCGTGAGCAGTTCTTC. Full variable domain (rest looked up from reference TRBV9 and TRBJ2-1): DSGVTQTPKHLITATGQRVTLRCSPRSGDLSVYWYQQSLDQGLQFLIQYYNGEERAKGNILERFSAQQFPDLHSELNLSSLELGDSALYFCASSGLGSREQFFGPGTRLTVL.

This clonotype was picked up many times. The J gene is TRBJ2-5, the V gene TRBV15; D may match TRBD1 or TRBD2 (5 bases each). This CDR3 has 13 amino acids. Trimming left V 1 base short and J 5 bases short, with 8 bases between. Germline V gene data show CDR1 as LNHNV and CDR2 as YYDKDF (reference sequence). CDR3 DNA sequence: TGTGCCACCAGCAGAGGGGGGATGGAGACCCAGTACTTC. It specifies CATSRGGMETQYF.

The CDR3 DNA is TGCAGTGCTAGGTCAAGCTTTGGCTACACCTTC. Translation: CSARSSFGYTF. The chain uses TRBV20-1 and TRBJ1-2; D not resolved. This CDR3 spans 11 amino acids. Germline V lookup: CDR1 DFQATT, CDR2 SNEGSKA (reference sequence). Trimming cost V 3 bases and J 7 bases, with 9 bases left between them.

This clonotype was detected ten times or more. V is TRBV30 and J is TRBJ2-7; 8 nucleotides match TRBD1. Germline V gives CDR1 GTSNPN, CDR2 SVGIG (reference sequence). CDR3 size: 15 residues. V shed 0 bases, J shed 1 base, and the junction held 5 bases outside the gene matches. This CDR3 reads CAWSVRTGWSYEQYF. The CDR3 nucleotides read TGTGCCTGGAGTGTAAGGACAGGGTGGTCCTACGAGCAGTACTTC.

This clonotype has just a few counts. The chain uses TRBV3-1 and TRBJ2-1; D is undetermined. Per the germline V gene, CDR1 is LGHDT and CDR2 is YNNKEL (reference sequence). CDR3 length equals 12 residues. With 4 bases removed from V and 5 bases from J, the gap between germline ends came to 6 bases. CDR3 residues: CASSPANNEQFF. CDR3 bases: TGTGCCAGCAGCCCCGCTAACAATGAGCAGTTCTTC.

This clonotype appeared a few times. The V and J genes are TRBV3-1 and TRBJ1-2; D gene ambiguous. The V gene's germline CDR1 is LGHDT and CDR2 YNNKEL (reference sequence). The CDR3 totals 12 residues. V was clipped by 3 bases and J by 5 bases, with 7 bases between them. The CDR3: CASSHAAYGYTF. CDR3 sequence (DNA): TGTGCCAGCAGCCACGCAGCGTATGGCTACACCTTC.

The gene calls are TRBV20-1 and TRBJ2-2, with 16 bases lining up with TRBD2. CDR3 length: 19 amino acids. Trimming cost V 6 bases and J 0 bases; bases outside gene matches: 10. Germline CDR1 is DFQATT and CDR2 is SNEGSKA (reference sequence). This CDR3 reads CSAPNPGLAGGPNTGELFF. The CDR3 DNA sequence: TGCAGTGCCCCCAATCCGGGACTAGCGGGGGGGCCGAACACCGGGGAGCTGTTTTTT.

The chain joins TRBV2 to TRBJ2-7; 16 bases line up with TRBD2. V was clipped by 7 bases and J by 4 bases; unmatched bases: 7. Germline assignment: CDR1 SNHLY and CDR2 FYNNEI. This CDR3 region has 16 residues. The CDR3 DNA reads as TGTGCCAGCATGGGGACTAGCGGGAGGGCCGGGTACGAGCAGTACTTC. Amino acid sequence: CASMGTSGRAGYEQYF.